Ten or more counts support the clone carrying this T cell receptor beta chain. The data belong to a study of CD8 T cells in ankylosing spondylitis. One entry per CDR3 protein results from TCRdb running MiXCR on the 5' RACE reads. The repertoire includes more than 300,000 distinct CDR3 sequences, around 10% of them detected once, and about 10% sits in the top ten. This CDR3 spans 14 amino acids. Per germline, CDR1 SQVTM and CDR2 ANQGSEA. The germline V and J ends were trimmed by 4 bases and 1 base, with 11 bases remaining between them. V usage is TRBV29-1 and J usage is TRBJ2-1; D is unclear. Sequencing was carried out using blood, either unsorted or a sorted T cell fraction (not recorded which). The origin of this receptor is a female donor with ankylosing spondylitis or in good health (not recorded which). The CDR3 sequence: CSVGIPSSYNEQFF. The CDR3 nucleotides read TGCAGCGTTGGGATCCCGTCATCCTACAATGAGCAGTTCTTC.